This TCR beta chain originates from a study of blood T cells in healthy people across ages. Findings of the study overall: Significant beta diversity loss was already apparent by age around 36, declining roughly linearly. A strong correlation was found between TCR beta diversity and the percentage of naive T cells.

Sample-barcoded 5' priming and a J-beta primer mix drove a second PCR of roughly 7 to 11 cycles. From the 5' RACE reads, TCRdb called clonotypes with MiXCR, one entry per CDR3 protein. The data show some 1.6 million distinct CDR3 sequences, about 35% seen once. Looked up from germline, CDR1 is MDHEN and CDR2 is SYDVKM. V lost 4 bases and J lost 7; bases outside the gene matches: 10. The CDR3 runs 15 residues. Donors each provided roughly 10 milliliters of peripheral blood. Every sample yielded at least 6.5 million isolated PBMCs. Note on this clonotype: Antigen specificity is unknown.

The gene calls are TRBV28 and TRBJ1-5, with TRBD1 identical over 7 bases. This receptor was obtained from a woman aged 25 to 39 in good health. The sequencing input was blood. The CDR3 loop reads CASSSLDRNKQPQHF. The CDR3 DNA is TGTGCCAGCAGTTCCCTGGACAGGAACAAGCAGCCCCAGCATTTT.